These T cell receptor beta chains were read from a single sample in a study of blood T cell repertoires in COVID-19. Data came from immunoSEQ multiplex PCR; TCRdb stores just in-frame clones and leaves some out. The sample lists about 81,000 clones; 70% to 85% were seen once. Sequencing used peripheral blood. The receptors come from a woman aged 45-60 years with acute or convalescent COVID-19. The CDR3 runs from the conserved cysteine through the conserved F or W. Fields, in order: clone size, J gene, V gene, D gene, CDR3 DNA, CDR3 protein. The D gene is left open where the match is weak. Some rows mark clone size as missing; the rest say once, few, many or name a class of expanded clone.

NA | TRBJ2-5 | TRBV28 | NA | TGTGCCAGCAGTTTATCGAGGCGGCCCCAGTACTTC | CASSLSRRPQYF
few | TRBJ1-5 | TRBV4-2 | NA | TGTGCCAGCAGCCAAGTCGGGCAGCCCCAGCATTTT | CASSQVGQPQHF
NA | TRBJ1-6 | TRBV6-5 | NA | TGTGCCAGCAGTTACTCGGGGGGGCTGTTGGATTCACCCCTCCACTTT | CASSYSGGLLDSPLHF
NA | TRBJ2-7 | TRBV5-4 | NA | TGTGCCAGCAGCTCGCGAGGGAGCTCCTACGAGCAGTACTTC | CASSSRGSSYEQYF
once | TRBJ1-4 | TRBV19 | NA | TGTGCCAGTAGAAGGCAACAGAATCCTAATGAAAAACTGTTTTTT | CASRRQQNPNEKLFF
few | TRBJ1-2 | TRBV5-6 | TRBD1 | TGTGCCAGCAGCTATCCAGGGGGCGTTTTGCATGGCTACACCTTC | CASSYPGGVLHGYTF
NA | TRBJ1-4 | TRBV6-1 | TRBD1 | TGTGCCAGCAGTCGGGACAGGGGGCGCGAAAAACTGTTTTTT | CASSRDRGREKLFF
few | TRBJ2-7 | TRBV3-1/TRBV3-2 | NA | TGTGCCAGCAGTCGGGATATCTACGAGCAGTACTTC | CASSRDIYEQYF
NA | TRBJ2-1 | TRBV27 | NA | TGTGCCAGCAGTTTCGCACTCAATGAGCAGTTCTTC | CASSFALNEQFF
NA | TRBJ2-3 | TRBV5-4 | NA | TGTGCCAGCAGCCAGTTCACAAGCACAGATACGCAGTATTTT | CASSQFTSTDTQYF
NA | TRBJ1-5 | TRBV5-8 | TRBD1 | TGTGCCAGCAGCTTGAAGGACAGGGTCCAACAGCCCCAGCATTTT | CASSLKDRVQQPQHF
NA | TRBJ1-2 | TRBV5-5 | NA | TGTGCCAGCAGCTTGTCGTGGAGGGGCGACTATGGCTACACCTTC | CASSLSWRGDYGYTF
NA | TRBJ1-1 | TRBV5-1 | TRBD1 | TGCGCCAGCAGCGCCCGACAGGGGGAAGCTTTCTTT | CASSARQGEAFF
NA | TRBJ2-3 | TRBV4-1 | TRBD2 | TGCGCCAGCAGCCCCGAGGGGCGGGGGGGGGCAGATACGCAGTATTTT | CASSPEGRGGADTQYF
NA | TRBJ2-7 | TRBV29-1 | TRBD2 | TGCAGCGTTGTTCGACTAGCGGGGAACTCCTACGAGCAGTACTTC | CSVVRLAGNSYEQYF
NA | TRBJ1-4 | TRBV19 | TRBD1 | TGTGCCAGTAGTATAGGTCTGGGACAGGGCGCAACTAATGAAAAACTGTTTTTT | CASSIGLGQGATNEKLFF
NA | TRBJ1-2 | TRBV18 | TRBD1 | TGTGCCAGCTCACTAACCGTGGACAGGGGCTATGGCTACACCTTC | CASSLTVDRGYGYTF
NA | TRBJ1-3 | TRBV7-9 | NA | TGTGCCAGCAGCCCCTCCGGCAGGATAAACGGAAACACCATATATTTT | CASSPSGRINGNTIYF
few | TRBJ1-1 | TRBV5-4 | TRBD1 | TGTGCCAGCAGCTTTCAGGGGGCGCAGAACACTGAAGCTTTCTTT | CASSFQGAQNTEAFF